The T cell receptor beta chain under discussion was sequenced for a study of shared T cell receptors in the human thymus (dated by TCRdb to about 2021). In terms of the full investigation: The study examined how the human thymus generates shared, self-reactive T-cell receptor alpha chains.

The CDR3 goes from the cysteine to the phenylalanine over 15 residues. The CDR3 DNA has 45 bases and is translated from base 1. V loses 0 bases, J loses 9 bases, and the germline ends lie 15 bases apart. CDR1 and CDR2, looked up from the germline V gene, are LGHNA and YSLEER. The library was produced with the immunoSEQ multiplex PCR assay. TCRdb re-hosts the immuneACCESS table, in-frame sequences only. Its copies lack some clones; in the studies checked, an unresolved V gene accounts for under half of them, and the cause for the rest is not known. This sample gives about 380,000 clones in total; around 95% of them show up just once. Approximately 0.02% of the sample belongs to the ten largest clones. Concerning this clone: Its binding antigen is unknown. No base quality values were provided; no much bigger clone lies one nucleotide off.

The chain uses TRBV4-3 and TRBJ2-1, with no confident D gene call. This sequence originates from a human donor. Material: thymocytes. The nucleotide sequence is given as TGCGCCAGCAGCCAAGATCGTAATCGTTGTGCTGAGCAGTTCTTC. This yields the protein CASSQDRNRCAEQFF.